The clone carrying this T cell receptor beta chain was found a few times. Its antigen is still unknown. There are 15 residues in the CDR3. Germline CDR1 is SGHRS and CDR2 is YFSETQ. V dropped 0 bases and J dropped 4; count of bases not matched to a gene: 1. The sample belongs to a study of STAT3 mutations in large granular lymphocyte leukemia. Each sample's TCRbeta library yielded on average around 42,000 productive templates. Only in-frame clones appear in the TCRdb table, and some are missing; sequencing was by immunoSEQ multiplex PCR. This sample carries roughly 10,000 clones, 50% to 60% of them seen once, and the ten largest clones take more than 8.5%. Study-wide findings and caveats: Every T-LGLL patient had at least one immunodominant TCRbeta clonotype. Some patients had dominant TCR clones larger than their STAT3 mutant burden. All newly emerging clones after therapy were STAT3 wild type.

Sequenced: peripheral blood mononuclear cells. This chain connects TRBV5-1 to TRBJ2-3, with 11 positions matching TRBD2. This sequence originates from a boy younger than 18 with T-cell large granular lymphocyte leukemia. Some clones in this sample may be carry-over from other donors' samples. In nucleotides, the CDR3 is TGCGCCAGCAGCTTGGCTAGCGGGAGGTCAGATACGCAGTATTTT. This gives the protein CASSLASGRSDTQYF.